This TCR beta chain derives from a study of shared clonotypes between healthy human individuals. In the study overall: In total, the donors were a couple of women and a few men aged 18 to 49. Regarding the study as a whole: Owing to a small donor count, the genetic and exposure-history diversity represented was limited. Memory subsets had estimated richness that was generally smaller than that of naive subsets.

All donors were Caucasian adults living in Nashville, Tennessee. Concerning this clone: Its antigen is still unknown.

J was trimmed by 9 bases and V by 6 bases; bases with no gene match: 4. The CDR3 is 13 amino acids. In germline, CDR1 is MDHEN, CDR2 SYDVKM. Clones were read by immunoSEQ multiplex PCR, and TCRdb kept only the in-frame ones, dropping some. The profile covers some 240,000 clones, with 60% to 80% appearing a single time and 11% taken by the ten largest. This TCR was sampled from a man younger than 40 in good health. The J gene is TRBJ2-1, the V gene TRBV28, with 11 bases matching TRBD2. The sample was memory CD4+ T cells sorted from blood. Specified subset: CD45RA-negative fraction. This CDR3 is CASSPGLAGEQFF. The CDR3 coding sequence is TGTGCCAGCAGCCCAGGACTAGCGGGTGAGCAGTTCTTC.